This T cell receptor (beta chain) was profiled in a study of blood T cells in healthy people across ages (dated by TCRdb to the mid-2010s). Regarding the complete study: In model experiments, roughly one uniquely barcoded TCR beta cDNA molecule per two T cells was captured by template switching. Age-related changes in TCR beta repertoire diversity were measured in the study by deep sequencing normalized with unique cDNA molecular identifiers. The donors were divided into four age groups: young (average around 17 years), middle-aged (approximately 39), aged (about 60) and long-lived (approximately 74). To avoid experimental bias, donors of different ages were randomly spread across the sequencing lanes. Using the same blood draw, the study looked at two additional independent replicas of 1 million unique cDNA reads for two donors, one aged 18 to 29 and the other aged 80 or older. General study outcomes and caveats: Estimates of total diversity based on one million sequenced T cells were regarded as lower bounds and as underestimates. As age increased, observed TCR beta diversity per million T cells dropped in a roughly linear way, and a significant reduction was already evident by age about 40. A strong correlation was found between observed TCR beta diversity and the percentage of naive T cells measured by flow cytometry. Because donor CMV infection status was unknown, age-related changes in expanded clonotypes were potentially confounded. The long-lived group showed more naive CD4+ T cells, fewer expanded clones and increased TCR diversity than the aged group, suggesting age selection. Because profiling used bulk unsorted PBMCs, naive and antigen-experienced compartments could not be compared conclusively.

On this clonotype: Its antigen is currently not known. No quality values exist for individual bases; no much larger clone is one base distant.

Systemically healthy Caucasian individuals from Russia, over 30 in total and aged about 6 to 90 years, were included as donors. Each donor gave ten milliliters of peripheral blood, drawn into EDTA-treated Vacutainer tubes. Ficoll-Paque density-gradient centrifugation was used to isolate PBMCs, with at least 7 million per sample. Trizol reagent was used to extract total RNA from PBMCs, with at least 6 micrograms per sample. Naive CD45RAhigh/CD27high T cell percentages were measured by flow cytometry on a PBMC aliquot from every donor. The library relied on 5' RACE. Sequencing instrument: Illumina HiSeq 2500. A second PCR of roughly 7 to 11 cycles was performed with a sample-barcoded 5' primer and a J-beta primer mix. Each TCR beta cDNA molecule received a unique molecular identifier from a template-switch 5' adaptor carrying 12 random nucleotides. Each sample yielded at least 3 million CDR3-containing paired-end reads. First-strand cDNA synthesis was performed from all RNA using the Mint cDNA synthesis kit, with priming by a TRBC-specific oligonucleotide. All cDNA was treated with uracil-DNA glycosylase and then went through a first 18-cycle PCR with the universal primers M1SS and BC2_uni_R. Per the original workflow: Normalization of each sample was performed by random selection of 1 million high-quality reads, each carrying a distinct molecular identifier. Reads with shared molecular identifiers were discarded instead of being binned into consensus sequences. CDR3 identification, clonotype clustering and error correction used MiTCR with a Q25 quality threshold and the strictest error-elimination algorithm. A nonparametric unseen species model with Euler transformation was used to estimate a lower bound on total TCR beta diversity. TCRdb reworked the public reads: Q25 trimming with fastp, MiXCR clone assembly, productive beta chains retained. Each entry is one CDR3 protein sequence, shown with its most common DNA and genes. The V and J calls shown here were made by TCRdb, not taken from the authors' results. The sample profile shows 1.5 million or so distinct CDR3 sequences; approximately 40% of them were found once. 7% to 9% of the sample is in the top ten clones.

The germline V gene yields SGHAT for CDR1 and FQNNGV for CDR2. Including the terminal cysteine and phenylalanine, the CDR3 comprises 15 residues. The CDR3 DNA has 45 bases and is translated from base 1. V gives up 0 bases and J gives up 3 bases, and the segment between their germline ends measures 9 bases. Sequencing used blood. The rearranged segments are TRBV11-2 and TRBJ1-3; no D segment can be confidently identified. This receptor was taken from a woman under 30 in good health. The CDR3 region reads CASSLDRTDGNTIYF. The DNA is as follows: TGTGCCAGCAGCTTAGATCGCACTGATGGAAACACCATATATTTT.